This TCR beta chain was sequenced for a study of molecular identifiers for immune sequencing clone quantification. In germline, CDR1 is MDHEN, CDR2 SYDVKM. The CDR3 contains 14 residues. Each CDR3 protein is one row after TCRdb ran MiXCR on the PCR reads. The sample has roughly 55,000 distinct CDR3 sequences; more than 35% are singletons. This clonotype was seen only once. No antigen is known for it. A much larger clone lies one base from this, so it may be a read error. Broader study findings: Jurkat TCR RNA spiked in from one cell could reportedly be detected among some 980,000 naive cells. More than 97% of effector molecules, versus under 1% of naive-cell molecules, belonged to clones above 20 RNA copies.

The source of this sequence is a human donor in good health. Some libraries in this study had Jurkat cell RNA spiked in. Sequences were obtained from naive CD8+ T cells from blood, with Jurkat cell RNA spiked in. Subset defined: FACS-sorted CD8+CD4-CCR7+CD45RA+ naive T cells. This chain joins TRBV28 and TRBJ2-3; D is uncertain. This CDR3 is CASSTPAAEDTQCF. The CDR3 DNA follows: TGTGCCAGCAGCACCCCCGCCGCAGAAGATACGCAGTGTTTT.